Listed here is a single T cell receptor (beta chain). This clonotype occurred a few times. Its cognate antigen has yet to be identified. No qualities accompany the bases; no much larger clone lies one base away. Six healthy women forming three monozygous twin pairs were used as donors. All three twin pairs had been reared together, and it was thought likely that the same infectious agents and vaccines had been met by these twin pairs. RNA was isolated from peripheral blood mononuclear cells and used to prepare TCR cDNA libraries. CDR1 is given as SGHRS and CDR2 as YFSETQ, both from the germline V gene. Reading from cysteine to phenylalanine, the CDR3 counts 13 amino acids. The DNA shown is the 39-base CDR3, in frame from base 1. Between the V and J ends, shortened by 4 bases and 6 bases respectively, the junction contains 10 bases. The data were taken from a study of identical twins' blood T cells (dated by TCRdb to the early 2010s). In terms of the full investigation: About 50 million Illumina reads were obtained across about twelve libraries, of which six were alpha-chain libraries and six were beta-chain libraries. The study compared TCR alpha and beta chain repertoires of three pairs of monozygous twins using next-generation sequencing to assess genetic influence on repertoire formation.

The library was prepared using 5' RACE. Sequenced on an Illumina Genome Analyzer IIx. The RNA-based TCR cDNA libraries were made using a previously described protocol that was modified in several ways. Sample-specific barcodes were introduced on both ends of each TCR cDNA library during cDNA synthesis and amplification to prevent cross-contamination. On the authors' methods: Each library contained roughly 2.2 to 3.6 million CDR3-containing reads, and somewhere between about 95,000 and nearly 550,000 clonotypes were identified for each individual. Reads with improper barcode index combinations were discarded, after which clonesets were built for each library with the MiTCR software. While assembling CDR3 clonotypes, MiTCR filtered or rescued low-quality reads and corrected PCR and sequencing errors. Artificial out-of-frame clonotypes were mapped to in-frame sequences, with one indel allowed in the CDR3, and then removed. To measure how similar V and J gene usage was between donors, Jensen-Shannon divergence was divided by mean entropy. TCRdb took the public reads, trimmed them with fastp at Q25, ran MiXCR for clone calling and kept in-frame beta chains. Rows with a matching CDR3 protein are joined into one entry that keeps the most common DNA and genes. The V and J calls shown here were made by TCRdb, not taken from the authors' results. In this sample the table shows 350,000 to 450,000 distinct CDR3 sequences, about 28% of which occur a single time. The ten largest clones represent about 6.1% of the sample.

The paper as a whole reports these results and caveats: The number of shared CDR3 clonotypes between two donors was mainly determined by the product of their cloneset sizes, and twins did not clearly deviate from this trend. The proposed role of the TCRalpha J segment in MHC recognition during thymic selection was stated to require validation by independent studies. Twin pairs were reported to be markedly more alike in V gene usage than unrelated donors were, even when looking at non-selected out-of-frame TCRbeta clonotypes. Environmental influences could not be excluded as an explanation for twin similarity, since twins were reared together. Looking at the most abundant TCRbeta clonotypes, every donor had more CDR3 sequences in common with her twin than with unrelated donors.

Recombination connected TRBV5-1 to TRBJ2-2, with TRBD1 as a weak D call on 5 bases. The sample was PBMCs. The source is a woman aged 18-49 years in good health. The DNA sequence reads TGCGCCAGCAGCCTGAACAGGCCCGGGGAGCTGTTTTTT. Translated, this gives CASSLNRPGELFF.